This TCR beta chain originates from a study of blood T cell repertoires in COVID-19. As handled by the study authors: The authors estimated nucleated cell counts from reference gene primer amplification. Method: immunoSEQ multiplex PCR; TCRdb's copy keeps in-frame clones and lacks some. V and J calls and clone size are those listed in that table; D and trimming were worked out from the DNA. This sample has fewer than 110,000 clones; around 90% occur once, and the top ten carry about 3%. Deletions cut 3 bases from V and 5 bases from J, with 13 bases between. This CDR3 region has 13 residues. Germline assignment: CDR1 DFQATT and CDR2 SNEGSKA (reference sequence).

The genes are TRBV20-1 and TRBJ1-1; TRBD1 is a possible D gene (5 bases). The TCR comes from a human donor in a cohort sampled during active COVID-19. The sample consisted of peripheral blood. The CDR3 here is CSASKGLWTEAFF. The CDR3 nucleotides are TGCAGTGCTAGTAAGGGACTTTGGACTGAAGCTTTCTTT.